The 21 T cell receptor beta chains in this list originate from one sample, sequenced in a study of CD8 T cells in Susac syndrome. Random hexamers were used to reverse transcribe roughly 0.5 to 1 ug of RNA. MiXCR, applied by TCRdb to the immunoSEQ multiplex PCR reads, yields one record per CDR3 protein. The data contain 200,000 to 300,000 distinct CDR3 sequences, 90% to 96% of them singletons. The source material was CD4+ T cells from PBMCs. These receptors were taken from a human donor with Susac syndrome.

The chain has TRBV11-3 and TRBJ2-1; D ambiguous. This CDR3 has 9 amino acids. With 7 bases removed from V and 11 bases from J, the gap between germline ends came to 6 bases. Germline CDR1 SGHNT, CDR2 YENEEA. The CDR3 region is CASNQKQFF. As DNA, the CDR3 is TGTGCCAGCAACCAAAAGCAGTTCTTC.

This clonotype was recorded once. The CDR3 loop reads CSVGLAGGLTGELFF. In DNA form, the CDR3 reads TGCAGCGTTGGCCTAGCGGGAGGACTTACCGGGGAGCTGTTTTTT. V is TRBV29-1 and J is TRBJ2-2; TRBD2 aligns across 11 bases. V gave up 4 bases and J gave up 5 bases; unmatched junction bases: 6. The CDR3 runs 15 residues. CDR1 is SQVTM, CDR2 ANQGSEA, per germline.

This clonotype has just one count. The junction departs from the called germline gene at one end, perhaps through a read error. The chain is built from TRBV7-7 and TRBJ2-3; tentative D call: TRBD2 (6 bases). The germline V gene encodes CDR1 SSHAT and CDR2 FNYEAQ (reference sequence). The CDR3 runs 14 residues. CDR3 in amino acids: CASSFTGGTDTQYF. The CDR3 bases are TGTGCTAGCAGCTTCACGGGAGGCACAGATACGCAGTATTTT. The variable domain in full, with the rest retrieved from reference TRBV7-7 and TRBJ2-3, is GAGVSQSPRYKVTKRGQDVTLRCDPISSHATLYWYQQALGQGPEFLTYFNYEAQPDKSGLPSDRFSAERPEGSISTLTIQRTEQRDSAMYRCASSFTGGTDTQYFGPGTRLTVL.

The CDR3 DNA reads as TGTGCCAGCAGCCCATGTAACAATCAGCCCCAGCATTTT. It specifies CASSPCNNQPQHF. V and J are TRBV5-4 and TRBJ1-5; D is undetermined. This CDR3 has 13 amino acids. The germline CDR1 and CDR2 sequences are SGHNT and YYREEE (reference sequence). V was cut by 4 bases and J by 3 bases, with 8 bases left in between. The full variable domain, its missing parts supplied by reference TRBV5-4 and TRBJ1-5, is ETGVTQSPTHLIKTRGQQVTLRCSSQSGHNTVSWYQQALGQGPQFIFQYYREEENGRGNFPPRFSGLQFPNYSSELNVNALELDDSALYLCASSPCNNQPQHFGDGTRLSIL.

The V and J genes are TRBV15 and TRBJ2-5, with D perhaps TRBD2 (5 bases). CDR3 size: 13 residues. V shed 3 bases and J shed 4 bases, with 9 bases lying between them. The V gene's germline CDR1 is LNHNV and CDR2 YYDKDF (reference sequence). The CDR3 DNA reads TGTGCCACCAGCAGTGGGAGTAGAGAGACCCAGTACTTC. Encoded protein: CATSSGSRETQYF.

The genes are TRBV5-1 and TRBJ1-2; D might be TRBD1 (6 bases). Per germline, CDR1 SGHRS and CDR2 YFSETQ. The CDR3 runs to 14 residues. The V end lost 5 bases, the J end lost 4 bases, and 15 bases lay between the germline ends. In DNA, the CDR3 is TGCGCCAGCAGGGCAAGCGGGACATTCTATGGCTACACCTTC. Translating gives CASRASGTFYGYTF.

The genes are TRBV20-1 and TRBJ2-1; D is undetermined. The CDR3 extends over 12 amino acids. Germline V gives CDR1 DFQATT, CDR2 SNEGSKA (reference sequence). The V and J ends lost 3 bases and 7 bases respectively, with 10 bases between them. CDR3 loop: CSASGPPNEQFF. CDR3 nucleotide sequence: TGCAGTGCTAGCGGGCCTCCAAATGAGCAGTTCTTC.

The chain employs TRBV2 and TRBJ2-7; D uncertain. The CDR3 runs 13 residues. The germline V and J ends were trimmed by 1 base and 6 bases, with 10 bases remaining between them. Per germline, CDR1 SNHLY and CDR2 FYNNEI. Here the CDR3 reads CASSEVWSPEQYF. The CDR3 DNA follows: TGTGCCAGCAGTGAAGTTTGGAGTCCCGAGCAGTACTTC.

V usage is TRBV7-9 and J usage is TRBJ2-2; 9 nucleotides agree with TRBD1. V dropped 4 bases and J dropped 1; count of bases not matched to a gene: 10. Germline values: CDR1 SEHNR, CDR2 FQNEAQ (reference sequence). This CDR3 contains 18 residues. CDR3 coding DNA: TGTGCCAGCAGCTCCTACGGACAGGGGAATGGGAACACCGGGGAGCTGTTTTTT. This translates into CASSSYGQGNGNTGELFF.

V gene TRBV20-1 combines with J gene TRBJ1-4; TRBD1 might be the D (6 bases). The CDR3 has 14 amino acids. The ends were cut back, 5 bases at V and 8 bases at J, with 18 bases in the middle. Per germline, CDR1 DFQATT and CDR2 SNEGSKA (reference sequence). CDR3 residues: CSAYVAGAREKLFF. CDR3 DNA sequence: TGCAGTGCTTACGTAGCGGGGGCCCGAGAAAAACTGTTTTTT.

The chain uses TRBV25-1 and TRBJ1-1, with D hard to call. The germline V and J ends were trimmed by 2 bases and 10 bases, with 14 bases remaining between them. The CDR3 sequence is 13 residues long. The germline CDR1 and CDR2 sequences are MGHDK and SYGVNS. CDR3 coding DNA: TGTGCCAGCAGTGAAGATGGGTTGGTGCGAGCTTTCTTT. This encodes CASSEDGLVRAFF.

V gene TRBV20-1 combines with J gene TRBJ2-3; 10 bases match TRBD2. Per germline, CDR1 DFQATT and CDR2 SNEGSKA (reference sequence). The CDR3 totals 16 residues. The V segment lost 6 bases and the J segment 2 bases; nucleotides outside the gene matches: 11. The CDR3 nucleotides read TGCAGTGCCCTGAATAGAGCGGGAGGGATCACAGATACGCAGTATTTT. Translated, it gives CSALNRAGGITDTQYF.

This chain links TRBV3-1 with TRBJ1-5; no definite D call. The germline V and J ends were trimmed by 1 base and 5 bases, with 6 bases remaining between them. CDR3 length equals 13 residues. Germline V gene data show CDR1 as LGHDT and CDR2 as YNNKEL (reference sequence). The CDR3 reads CASSQVNDQPQHF. The CDR3 DNA reads TGTGCCAGCAGCCAAGTGAACGATCAGCCCCAGCATTTT.

This chain joins TRBV29-1 and TRBJ2-7; D is unclear. V was shortened by 4 bases and J by 4 bases, with 8 bases between the two germline ends. CDR3 length: 11 residues. Germline V lookup: CDR1 SQVTM, CDR2 ANQGSEA. CDR3 nucleotide sequence: TGCAGCGTTGGGAGCCGATACGAGCAGTACTTC. Translating gives CSVGSRYEQYF.

The chain joins TRBV11-3 to TRBJ2-7; 8 bases line up with TRBD1. V lost 5 bases and J lost 5; bases outside the gene matches: 8. From germline, CDR1 is SGHNT and CDR2 YENEEA. The CDR3 covers 14 residues. The CDR3 nucleotides read TGTGCCAGCAGCCAACGGACAGGGAGCGACGAGCAGTACTTC. It encodes CASSQRTGSDEQYF.

This chain joins TRBV28 and TRBJ1-1; D gene unclear. The CDR3 sequence is 14 residues long. Trimming left V 6 bases short and J 6 bases short, with 17 bases between. CDR1 and CDR2 (germline): MDHEN, SYDVKM. The CDR3 spells CASSSTRGTAEAFF. Here the CDR3 DNA reads TGTGCCAGCAGCTCTACACGCGGTACCGCTGAAGCTTTCTTT. The full variable domain, its missing parts supplied by reference TRBV28 and TRBJ1-1, is DVKVTQSSRYLVKRTGEKVFLECVQDMDHENMFWYRQDPGLGLRLIYFSYDVKMKEKGDIPEGYSVSREKKERFSLILESASTNQTSMYLCASSSTRGTAEAFFGQGTRLTVV.

V gene TRBV29-1 combines with J gene TRBJ2-3, with D perhaps TRBD1 or TRBD2 (6 bases each). The CDR3 consists of 14 residues. Deletions cut 7 bases from V and 10 bases from J, with 24 bases between. The germline gives CDR1 SQVTM, CDR2 ANQGSEA. Here the CDR3 DNA reads TGCAGCGGGCGCCCGGGGGCGGGAAGGATCGCGCAGTATTTT. Protein: CSGRPGAGRIAQYF.

The CDR3, as DNA: TGCAGTGCTGCGGTGGGGGTTGTAGGAAACACCATATATTTT. Residues: CSAAVGVVGNTIYF. This chain uses TRBV20-1 with TRBJ1-3, with D possibly TRBD1 on 5 matching bases. This CDR3 spans 14 amino acids. Trimming removed 5 bases from V and 4 bases from J, with 15 bases in between. Germline V gene lookup returns CDR1 DFQATT and CDR2 SNEGSKA (reference sequence).

The chain couples TRBV1 to TRBJ1-1; the table's D gene call, TRBD1, was not cross checked with the DNA. TRBV1 is a known pseudogene. The CDR3 loop spans 19 amino acids. The CDR3 region is CTSSQEYGHLKRVNTEAFF. The CDR3 region has the DNA TGCACCAGCAGCCAAGAATATGGACATTTAAAGCGAGTGAACACTGAAGCTTTCTTT.

The chain employs TRBV28 and TRBJ1-5; no reliable D call. The germline gives CDR1 MDHEN, CDR2 SYDVKM. This CDR3 has 14 residues. The V gene lost 7 bases and the J gene lost 1 base, with 11 bases spanning the gap. The CDR3 DNA sequence: TGTGCCAGCATGGCGGGAGGAAGCAATCAGCCCCAGCATTTT. This sequence encodes CASMAGGSNQPQHF.

The gene calls are TRBV5-1 and TRBJ2-5; D is unclear. Trimming removed 0 bases from V and 2 bases from J, with 11 bases in between. This CDR3 is 15 amino acids long. Germline-derived CDR1 and CDR2 are SGHRS and YFSETQ. The CDR3 reads CASSLDVGPQETQYF. CDR3 nucleotides: TGCGCCAGCAGCTTGGATGTCGGCCCTCAAGAGACCCAGTACTTC.